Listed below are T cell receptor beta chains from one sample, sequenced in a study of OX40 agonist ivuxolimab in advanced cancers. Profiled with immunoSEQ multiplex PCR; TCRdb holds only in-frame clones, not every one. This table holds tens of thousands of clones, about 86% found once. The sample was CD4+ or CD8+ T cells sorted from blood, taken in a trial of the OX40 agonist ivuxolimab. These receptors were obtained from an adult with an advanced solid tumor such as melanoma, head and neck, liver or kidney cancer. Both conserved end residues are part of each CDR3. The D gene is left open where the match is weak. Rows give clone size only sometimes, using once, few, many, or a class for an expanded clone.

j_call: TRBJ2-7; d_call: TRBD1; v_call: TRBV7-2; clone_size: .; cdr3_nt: TGTGCCAGCAGCTTCGGGACAGGTGCTTACGAGCAGTACTTC; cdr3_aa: CASSFGTGAYEQYF
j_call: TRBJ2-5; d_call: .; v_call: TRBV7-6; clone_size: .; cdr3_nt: TGTGCCAGCAGCTTAGCCTCCGGACCATGGGAGACCCAGTACTTC; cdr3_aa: CASSLASGPWETQYF
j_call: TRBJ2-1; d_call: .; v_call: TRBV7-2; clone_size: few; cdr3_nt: TGTGCCAGCAGCCCTAAGGGGACTGGGGGGAATGAGCAGTTCTTC; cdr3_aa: CASSPKGTGGNEQFF
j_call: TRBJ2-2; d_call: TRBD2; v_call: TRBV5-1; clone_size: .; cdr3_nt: TGCGCCAGCAGCTTGGCCGAACTAGCGGGAGCCGGGGAGCTGTTTTTT; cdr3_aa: CASSLAELAGAGELFF
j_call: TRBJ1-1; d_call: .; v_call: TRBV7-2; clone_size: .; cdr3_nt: TGTGCCAGCAGCTTAGGGGGTGGAGGCTACACTGAAGCTTTCTTT; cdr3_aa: CASSLGGGGYTEAFF
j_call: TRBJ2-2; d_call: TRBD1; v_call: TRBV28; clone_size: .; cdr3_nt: TGTGCCAGCAGTCCAGGGACAGGGGGGACCGGGGAGCTGTTTTTT; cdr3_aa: CASSPGTGGTGELFF
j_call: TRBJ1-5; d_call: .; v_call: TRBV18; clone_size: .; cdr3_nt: TGTGCCAGCTCACCAGAACAGCATAGCAATCAGCCCCAGCATTTT; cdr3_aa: CASSPEQHSNQPQHF
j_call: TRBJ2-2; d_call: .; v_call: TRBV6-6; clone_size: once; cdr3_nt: TGTGCCAGCATTACTAGCAGAATGGATCCCGGGGAGCTGTTTTTT; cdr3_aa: CASITSRMDPGELFF
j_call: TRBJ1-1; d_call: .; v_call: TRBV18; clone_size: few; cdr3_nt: TGTGCCAGCTCTCCCGGGACCCCGAGGAACACTGAAGCTTTCTTT; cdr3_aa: CASSPGTPRNTEAFF
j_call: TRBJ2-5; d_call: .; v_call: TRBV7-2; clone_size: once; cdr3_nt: TGTGCCAGCAGCTTACAATCGTGGGAGACCCAGTACTTC; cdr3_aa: CASSLQSWETQYF
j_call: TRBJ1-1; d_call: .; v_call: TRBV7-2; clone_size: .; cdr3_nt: TGTGCCAGCAGCTTAGCGTTCTCGAGGCAGCGGAGCAATGAAGCTTTCTTT; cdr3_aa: CASSLAFSRQRSNEAFF
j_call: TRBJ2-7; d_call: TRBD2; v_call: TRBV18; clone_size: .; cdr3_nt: TGTGCCAGCTCAAAGACTAGCGACTACGAGCAGTACTTC; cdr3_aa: CASSKTSDYEQYF
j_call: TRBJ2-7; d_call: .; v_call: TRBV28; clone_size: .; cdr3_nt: TGTGCCAGCAGTTATCCCAGGGATCAGGAGCAGTACTTC; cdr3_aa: CASSYPRDQEQYF
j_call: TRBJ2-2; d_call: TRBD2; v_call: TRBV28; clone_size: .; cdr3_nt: TGTGCCAGCAGTTTACGATCACGGGGGGCCGGGGAGCTGTTTTTT; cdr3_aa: CASSLRSRGAGELFF
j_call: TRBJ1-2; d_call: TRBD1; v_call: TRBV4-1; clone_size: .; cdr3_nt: TGCGCCAGCAGCCAAGACGAGGGGGCCTATGGCTACACCTTC; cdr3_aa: CASSQDEGAYGYTF
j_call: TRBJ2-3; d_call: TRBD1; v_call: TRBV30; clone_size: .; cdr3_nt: TGTGCCTGGTTAACAGGGGGCACAGATACGCAGTATTTT; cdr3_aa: CAWLTGGTDTQYF
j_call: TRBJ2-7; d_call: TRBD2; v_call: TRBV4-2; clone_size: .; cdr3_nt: TGTGCCAGCAGCCAAGAAGACGAGGCGGGAGTGCCCTACGAGCAGTACTTC; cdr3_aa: CASSQEDEAGVPYEQYF
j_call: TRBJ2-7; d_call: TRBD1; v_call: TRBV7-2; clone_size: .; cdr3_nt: TGTGCCAGCAGCATACCGGGACAGGGGGCCGAGCAGTACTTC; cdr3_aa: CASSIPGQGAEQYF
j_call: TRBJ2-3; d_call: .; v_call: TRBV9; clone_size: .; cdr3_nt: TGTGCCAGCAGCCCCCCCCCAGGAGTAGATACGCAGTATTTT; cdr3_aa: CASSPPPGVDTQYF
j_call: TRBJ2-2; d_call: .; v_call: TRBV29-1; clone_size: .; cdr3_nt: TGCAGCCCCTCTCGGAGTACCGGGGAGCTGTTTTTT; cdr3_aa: CSPSRSTGELFF
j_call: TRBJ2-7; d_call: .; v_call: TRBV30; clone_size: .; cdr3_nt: TGTGCCTGGAGTGACAGCCTCTACGAGCAGTACTTC; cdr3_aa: CAWSDSLYEQYF
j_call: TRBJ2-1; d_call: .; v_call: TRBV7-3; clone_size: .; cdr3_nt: TGTGCCAGCAGCTTAAGTAGAACGGGAGTCCGATACAATGAGCAGTTCTTC; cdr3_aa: CASSLSRTGVRYNEQFF
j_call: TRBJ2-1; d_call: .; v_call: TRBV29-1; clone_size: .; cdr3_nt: TGCAGCGTTGGGGACCCTCGAGGCTACAATGAGCAGTTCTTC; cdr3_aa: CSVGDPRGYNEQFF
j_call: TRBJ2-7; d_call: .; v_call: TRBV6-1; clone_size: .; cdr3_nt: TGTGCCAGCAGTGAGCACCCGAGTCCTTCCGCCCCTTTC; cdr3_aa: CASSEHPSPSAPF
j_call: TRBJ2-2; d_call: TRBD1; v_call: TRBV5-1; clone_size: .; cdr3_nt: TGCGCCAGCAGTTCCGGGACAGGGAACACCGGGGAGCTGTTTTTT; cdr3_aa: CASSSGTGNTGELFF
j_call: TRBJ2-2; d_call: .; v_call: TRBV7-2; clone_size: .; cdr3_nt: TGTGCCAGCAGCTTACGTGGGGCAAACGGGGAGCTGTTTTTT; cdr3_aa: CASSLRGANGELFF
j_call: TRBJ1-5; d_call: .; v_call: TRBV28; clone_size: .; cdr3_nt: TGTGCCAGCACGTTCAGTGATAGCAATCAGCCCCAGCATTTT; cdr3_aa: CASTFSDSNQPQHF
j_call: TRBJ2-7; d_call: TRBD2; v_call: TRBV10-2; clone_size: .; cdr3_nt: TGCGCCAGCAGTGACACCAGCGGGAGCTACGAGCAGTACTTC; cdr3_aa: CASSDTSGSYEQYF
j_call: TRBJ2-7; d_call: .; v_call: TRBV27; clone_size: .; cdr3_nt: TGTGCCAGCAAAACAGGCTCCTACGAGCAGTACTTC; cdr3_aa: CASKTGSYEQYF
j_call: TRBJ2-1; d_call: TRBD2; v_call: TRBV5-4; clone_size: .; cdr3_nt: TGTGCCAGCAGCGCGGGGACTAGCGGCGGCTCCTACAATGAGCAGTTCTTC; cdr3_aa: CASSAGTSGGSYNEQFF
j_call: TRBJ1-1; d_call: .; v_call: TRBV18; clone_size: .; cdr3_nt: TGTGCCAGCTCACCACCGGGGGGTGAAGCTTTCTTT; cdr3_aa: CASSPPGGEAFF
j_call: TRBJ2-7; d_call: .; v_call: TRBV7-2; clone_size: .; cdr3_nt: TGTGCCAGCAGCTTAGGGACAGACGGACGCGAGCAGTACTTC; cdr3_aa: CASSLGTDGREQYF
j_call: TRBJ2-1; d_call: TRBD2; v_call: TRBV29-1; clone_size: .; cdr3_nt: TGCAGCGTTGGGAAGCGGGAGGGATACAATGAGCAGTTCTTC; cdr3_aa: CSVGKREGYNEQFF
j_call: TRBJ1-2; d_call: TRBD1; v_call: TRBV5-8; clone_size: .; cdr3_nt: TGTGCCAGCATCATCCGGGACAGGGACTATGGCTACACCTTC; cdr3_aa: CASIIRDRDYGYTF
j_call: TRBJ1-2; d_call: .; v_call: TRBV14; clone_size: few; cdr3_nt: TGTGCCAGCAGCCAAGATTGGGCAGGAGGCGGCTACACCTTC; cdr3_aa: CASSQDWAGGGYTF
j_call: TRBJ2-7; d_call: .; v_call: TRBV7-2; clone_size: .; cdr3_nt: TGTGCCAGCAGTTCTCACTGGGGCTACGAGCAGTACTTC; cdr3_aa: CASSSHWGYEQYF
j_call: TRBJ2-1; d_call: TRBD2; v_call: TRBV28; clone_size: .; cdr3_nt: TGTGCCAGCAGAAGCGGGAGTCCTCCCGGTTCCAATGAGCAGTTCTTC; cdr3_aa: CASRSGSPPGSNEQFF
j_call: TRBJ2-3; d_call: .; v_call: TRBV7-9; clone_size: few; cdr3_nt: TGTGCCAGCAGCTGGGCAGATACGCAGTATTTT; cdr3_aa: CASSWADTQYF
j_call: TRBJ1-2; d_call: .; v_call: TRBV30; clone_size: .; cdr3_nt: TGTGCCTGGAGACCACTGGGAGGGGTCTATGGCTACACCTTC; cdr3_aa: CAWRPLGGVYGYTF
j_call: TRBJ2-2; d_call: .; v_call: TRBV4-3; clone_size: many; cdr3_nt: TGCGCCAGCAGCCAAGAATTTAGCGGGAACACCGGGGAGCTGTTTTTT; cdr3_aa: CASSQEFSGNTGELFF
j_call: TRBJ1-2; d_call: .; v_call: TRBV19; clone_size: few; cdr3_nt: TGTGCCAGTACCCAGGGTTCGGGGGGCTACACCTTC; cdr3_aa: CASTQGSGGYTF
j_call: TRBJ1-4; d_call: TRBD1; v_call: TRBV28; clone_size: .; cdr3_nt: TGTGCCAGCAGTACGCGACAGGGGGCAGATGAAAAACTGTTTTTT; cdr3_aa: CASSTRQGADEKLFF
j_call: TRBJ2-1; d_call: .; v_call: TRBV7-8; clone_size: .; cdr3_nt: TGTGCCAGCAGCCGACCGGGACTGCACAATGAGCAGTTCTTC; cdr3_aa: CASSRPGLHNEQFF
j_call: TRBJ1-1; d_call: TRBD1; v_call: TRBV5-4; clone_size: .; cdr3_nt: TGTGCCAGCAGCCAACTTGCATTTGGACAGGGAAGCACTGAAGCTTTCTTT; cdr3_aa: CASSQLAFGQGSTEAFF
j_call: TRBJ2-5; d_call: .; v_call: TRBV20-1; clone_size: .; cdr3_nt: TGCAGTGCTAGGGGGGAAGAGACCCAGTACTTC; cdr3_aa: CSARGEETQYF
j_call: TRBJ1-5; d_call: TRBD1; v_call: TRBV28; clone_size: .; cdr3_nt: TGTGCCAGCAGTTTCACCGGACAGGGTTATCAGCCCCAGCATTTT; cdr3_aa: CASSFTGQGYQPQHF
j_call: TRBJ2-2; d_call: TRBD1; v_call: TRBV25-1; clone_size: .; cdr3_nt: TGTGCCAGCAGTGAATTGGGACAGGTGAACACCGGGGAGCTGTTTTTT; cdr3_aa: CASSELGQVNTGELFF
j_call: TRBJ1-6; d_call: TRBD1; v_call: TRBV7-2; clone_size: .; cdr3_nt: TGTGCCAGCAGACCCACAGGGGCAAATTCACCCCTCCACTTT; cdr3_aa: CASRPTGANSPLHF
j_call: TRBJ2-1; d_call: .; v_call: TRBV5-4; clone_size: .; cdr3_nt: TGTGCCAGCAGTTCTTCATCCAGCTCCTACAATGAGCAGTTCTTC; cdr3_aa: CASSSSSSSYNEQFF
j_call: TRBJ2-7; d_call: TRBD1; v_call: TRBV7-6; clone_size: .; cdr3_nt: TGTGCCAGCAGCCCGACAGGGGCCTACGAGCAGTACTTC; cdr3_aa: CASSPTGAYEQYF
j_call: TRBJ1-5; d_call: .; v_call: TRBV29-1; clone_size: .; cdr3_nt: TGCAGCGTGGCAGACGGACTTCTTGGCAATCAGCCCCAGCATTTT; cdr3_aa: CSVADGLLGNQPQHF
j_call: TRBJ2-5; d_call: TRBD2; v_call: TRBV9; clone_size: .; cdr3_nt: TGTGCCAGCAGCGCCGGGACTAGCGGGGGTCTCCAAGAGACCCAGTACTTC; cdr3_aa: CASSAGTSGGLQETQYF
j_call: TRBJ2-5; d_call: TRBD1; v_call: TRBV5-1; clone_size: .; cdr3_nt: TGCGCCAGCAGCCCCGGGACAGGGGGGAGTGGAGAGACCCAGTACTTC; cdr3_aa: CASSPGTGGSGETQYF